These 18 T cell receptor beta chains were sequenced from one sample in a study of control samples from healthy donors and cancer patients. This table comes from immunoSEQ multiplex PCR, and its TCRdb copy is limited to in-frame clones, with some not included. The sample has more than 65,000 clones; more than 75% are singletons. Input material: blood. The source is a man aged 50 or older in good health.

This chain uses TRBV9 with TRBJ2-1, with 11 bases fitting TRBD2. The length of the CDR3 is 17 residues. Losses at the gene ends were 4 bases for V and 7 bases for J; bases not matched to a gene: 13. CDR1 SGDLS and CDR2 YYNGEE come from the germline V gene. CDR3 DNA: TGTGCCAGCAGCCCGGGACTAGCGGATCTCTCTAAGAATGAGCAGTTCTTC. It codes for CASSPGLADLSKNEQFF.

The V and J genes are TRBV29-1 and TRBJ1-5; 7 nucleotides align to TRBD1. From germline, CDR1 is SQVTM and CDR2 ANQGSEA. With V trimmed by 5 bases and J by 5 bases, 9 bases remained unmatched. The CDR3 loop spans 14 amino acids. As DNA, the CDR3 is TGCAGCGTTTCAGAGGGGACAGTCGATCAGCCCCAGCATTTT. Its translation: CSVSEGTVDQPQHF.

V gene TRBV7-9 combines with J gene TRBJ1-2; TRBD1 matches 9 bases. CDR1 and CDR2 from the germline V gene are SEHNR and FQNEAQ (reference sequence). The junction had 10 bases not matched to a gene; V was cut back by 5 bases and J by 3 bases. The CDR3 has 16 residues. The CDR3 loop reads CASSPTARDRDYGYTF. The CDR3 nucleotides read TGTGCCAGCAGCCCGACGGCCCGGGACAGGGACTATGGCTACACCTTC.

The DNA of the CDR3 is TGTGCCAGCAGCTTAATCCTCAATCAGCCCCAGCATTTT. Residues: CASSLILNQPQHF. This chain connects TRBV7-3 to TRBJ1-5, with unresolved D. V lost 1 base to trimming and J lost 3 bases, with 4 bases between them. The germline V gene has CDR1 SGHTA and CDR2 FQGTGA. This CDR3 is built from 13 residues.

The V gene is TRBV4-1, the J gene TRBJ2-1; 15 bases align to TRBD2. Germline CDR1 is MGHRA and CDR2 is YSYEKL. J gave up 9 bases and V 0 bases, and 18 bases lay outside the gene matches. This CDR3 has 21 amino acids. The CDR3 here is CASSQDFNRPGLAGGPREQFF. The CDR3, as DNA: TGCGCCAGCAGCCAAGATTTCAACCGGCCTGGACTAGCGGGAGGGCCGCGTGAGCAGTTCTTC.

The chain links TRBV6-5 to TRBJ2-2; 8 bases line up with TRBD1. The V gene's germline CDR1 is MNHEY and CDR2 SVGAGI. CDR3 size: 15 residues. V was pared by 7 bases and J by 3 bases, with 7 bases of the junction left unmatched. Here the CDR3 reads CASTRGQGDTGELFF. The CDR3 DNA follows: TGTGCCAGCACCCGCGGACAGGGTGACACCGGGGAGCTGTTTTTT.

The chain combines TRBV28 with TRBJ2-3; D perhaps matches TRBD2 (5 bases). The CDR3 has 15 amino acids. Germline V gene data show CDR1 as MDHEN and CDR2 as SYDVKM. V gave up 3 bases and J gave up 0 bases, with 10 bases separating them. The CDR3 coding sequence is TGTGCCAGCAGTTTGGAAGCGGATAGCACAGATACGCAGTATTTT. Translating it yields CASSLEADSTDTQYF.

The chain has TRBV9 and TRBJ1-6; D is ambiguous. Per the germline V gene, CDR1 is SGDLS and CDR2 is YYNGEE. The CDR3 runs 17 residues. Trimming shortened V by 4 bases and J by 2 bases, and 16 bases separated the two germline ends. In DNA form, the CDR3 reads TGTGCCAGCAGCCCTCAGAGGTCCCAAGCCTATAATTCACCCCTCCACTTT. As protein: CASSPQRSQAYNSPLHF.

The chain joins TRBV18 to TRBJ2-7; the D gene is possibly TRBD2 (6 bases). This CDR3 contains 14 residues. V dropped 2 bases and J dropped 4 bases, with 12 bases sitting between them. Germline CDR1 is KGHSH and CDR2 is LQKENI. The CDR3 DNA is TGTGCCAGCTCACCAACGGGGGTGGGGTACGAGCAGTACTTC. Translation gives CASSPTGVGYEQYF. Variable domain in full (rest from reference TRBV18 and TRBJ2-7): NAGVMQNPRHLVRRRGQEARLRCSPMKGHSHVYWYRQLPEEGLKFMVYLQKENIIDESGMPKERFSAEFPKEGPSILRIQQVVRGDSAAYFCASSPTGVGYEQYFGPGTRLTVT.

V usage is TRBV30 and J usage is TRBJ1-5; unclear D gene. Trimming stripped 2 bases from V and 8 bases from J, with 13 bases between. The CDR3 loop spans 13 amino acids. CDR1 GTSNPN and CDR2 SVGIG come from the germline V gene (reference sequence). CDR3: CAWSKQSGEPQHF. Here the CDR3 DNA reads TGTGCCTGGAGTAAACAGTCCGGGGAGCCCCAGCATTTT. The full variable domain, completed using reference TRBV30 and TRBJ1-5, is SQTIHQWPATLVQPVGSPLSLECTVEGTSNPNLYWYRQAAGRGLQLLFYSVGIGQISSEVPQNLSASRPQDRQFILSSKKLLLSDSGFYLCAWSKQSGEPQHFGDGTRLSIL.

J is TRBJ1-2 and V is TRBV19, with 7 bases aligning to TRBD1. CDR3 length: 12 amino acids. The V gene end was trimmed by 5 bases and the J gene end by 8 bases; junction bases not matched to a gene: 5. Germline V gene sequence: CDR1 LNHDA, CDR2 SQIVND (reference sequence). In DNA form, the CDR3 reads TGTGCCAGTAGTCCGCGGACAGGCGGCTACACCTTC. It yields the protein CASSPRTGGYTF.

V and J are TRBV19 and TRBJ2-7, with a tentative D call TRBD2 (5 bases). The CDR3 runs to 14 residues. V shed 3 bases and J shed 2 bases, with 11 bases lying between them. Germline assignment: CDR1 LNHDA and CDR2 SQIVND (reference sequence). DNA of the CDR3: TGTGCCAGTAGTATGAGTCGAGGGACCTACGAGCAGTACTTC. Its protein product is CASSMSRGTYEQYF.

The rearrangement joins TRBV19 to TRBJ2-3; TRBD2 matches 7 bases. The germline gives CDR1 LNHDA, CDR2 SQIVND (reference sequence). V lost 5 bases and J lost 1; bases outside the gene matches: 9. The CDR3 has 16 residues. In nucleotides, the CDR3 is TGTGCCAGTAGTCCCCGTTGGAGCGGGGGCACAGATACGCAGTATTTT. Translation: CASSPRWSGGTDTQYF.

The chain joins TRBV6-5 to TRBJ2-1; no definite D call. The CDR3 extends over 13 amino acids. Trimming shortened V by 7 bases and J by 3 bases, and 10 bases separated the two germline ends. Germline V gene data show CDR1 as MNHEY and CDR2 as SVGAGI. The CDR3 nucleotides read TGTGCCAGCATTGGGCCCATCTACAATGAGCAGTTCTTC. Encoded protein: CASIGPIYNEQFF.

V and J are TRBV28 and TRBJ2-1, with 12 bases fitting TRBD2. Germline CDR1 and CDR2: MDHEN and SYDVKM. The length of the CDR3 is 14 residues. V shed 2 bases, J shed 9 bases, and the junction held 2 bases outside the gene matches. The CDR3 loop reads CASSLTLAGGEQFF. DNA of the CDR3: TGTGCCAGCAGTTTAACACTAGCGGGAGGTGAGCAGTTCTTC. Variable domain in full (rest from reference TRBV28 and TRBJ2-1): DVKVTQSSRYLVKRTGEKVFLECVQDMDHENMFWYRQDPGLGLRLIYFSYDVKMKEKGDIPEGYSVSREKKERFSLILESASTNQTSMYLCASSLTLAGGEQFFGPGTRLTVL.

Points on this clone: This CDR3 is also generated by other DNA sequences in the sample. The chain recombines TRBV28 with TRBJ1-2; D might be TRBD1 (6 bases). The CDR3 covers 12 residues. Germline V lookup: CDR1 MDHEN, CDR2 SYDVKM. Between the trimmed V and J ends, which lost 6 bases and 4 bases, there was a span of 9 bases. The CDR3: CASSGQIYGYTF. CDR3 DNA sequence: TGTGCCAGCAGCGGACAGATCTATGGCTACACCTTC.

The chain has TRBV10-3 and TRBJ2-3, with 13 bases lining up with TRBD2. The CDR3 loop spans 18 amino acids. The V gene end was trimmed by 10 bases and the J gene end by 3 bases; junction bases not matched to a gene: 16. Germline CDR1 is ENHRY and CDR2 is SYGVKD. The CDR3 DNA is TGTGCCACCGCAACAGGACTAGCGGGAGCCCCGAGGACAGATACGCAGTATTTT. Residues: CATATGLAGAPRTDTQYF.

This rearrangement joins TRBV11-2 to TRBJ2-5, with 14 bases aligning to TRBD2. Per the germline V gene, CDR1 is SGHAT and CDR2 is FQNNGV. V was clipped by 3 bases and J by 5 bases; unmatched bases: 8. CDR3 length: 17 amino acids. The CDR3 DNA reads as TGTGCCAGCAGCTTCGGGACTAGCGGGAGCAAGGCGGAGACCCAGTACTTC. Amino acids: CASSFGTSGSKAETQYF.